This entry lists 7 T cell receptor beta chains sequenced from one sample in a study of blood T cell repertoires in COVID-19. Method: immunoSEQ multiplex PCR; TCRdb's copy keeps in-frame clones and lacks some. Of a few hundred thousand clones in the sample, about 90% were seen once. The sample was peripheral blood. All receptors derive from a woman under 40 with COVID-19, enrolled during active disease.

This clone came up once. J is TRBJ1-6 and V is TRBV7-2, with TRBD1 matching 7 bases. With V trimmed by 5 bases and J by 2 bases, 6 bases remained unmatched. Germline loops: CDR1 SGHTA, CDR2 FQGNSA. CDR3 length: 16 amino acids. The CDR3 region has the DNA TGTGCCAGCAGCCAAAATGACAGGGCCTATAATTCACCCCTCCACTTT. Its translation is CASSQNDRAYNSPLHF.

This clone appeared a few times. The gene calls are TRBV29-1 and TRBJ2-5; 9 bases map to TRBD1. Germline V gene data show CDR1 as SQVTM and CDR2 as ANQGSEA. Trimming cost V 6 bases and J 2 bases; bases outside gene matches: 1. This CDR3 spans 12 amino acids. DNA for the CDR3: TGCAGCGTGGACAGGGGTCAAGAGACCCAGTACTTC. Protein product: CSVDRGQETQYF.

J is TRBJ1-6 and V is TRBV27; 7 bases line up with TRBD1. Germline trimming cut 6 bases from V and 0 bases from J; bases unmatched to any gene: 2. Germline CDR1 MNHEY, CDR2 SMNVEV (reference sequence). The CDR3 is 15 amino acids. CDR3: CASRDRISYNSPLHF. The CDR3 DNA follows: TGTGCCAGCAGGGACAGGATCTCCTATAATTCACCCCTCCACTTT.

DNA of the CDR3: TGTGCCAGCAGAGTTGCCGGGACAGGGGGTGGCTACACCTTC. It specifies CASRVAGTGGGYTF. The V gene is TRBV6-5, the J gene TRBJ1-2, with 11 bases aligning to TRBD1. V lost 6 bases, J lost 7 bases, and 7 bases stayed unmatched. This CDR3 contains 14 residues. Germline values: CDR1 MNHEY, CDR2 SVGAGI.

The genes are TRBV4-2 and TRBJ2-6; a weak D match, TRBD2 (5 bases). The CDR3 has 16 amino acids. V was trimmed by 5 bases and J by 4 bases, leaving 15 bases between them. Germline lookup yields CDR1 LGHNA and CDR2 YNFKEQ. CDR3 nucleotides: TGTGCCAGCAGCGGCCGGGGTTCTGCCGGGGCCAACGTCCTGACTTTC. The encoded protein is CASSGRGSAGANVLTF.

The CDR3 coding sequence is TGTGCCAGCACTTTAGCGGGGTCCGCTGGGGAGCAGTACTTC. Its translation is CASTLAGSAGEQYF. The genes are TRBV25-1 and TRBJ2-7; 8 bases agree with TRBD2. J gave up 7 bases and V 7 bases, and 12 bases lay outside the gene matches. The CDR3 is 14 amino acids. The V gene's germline CDR1 is MGHDK and CDR2 SYGVNS.

This chain uses TRBV23-1 with TRBJ1-2; D unresolved. TRBV23-1 is an ORF; its function is uncertain. The V end lost 5 bases, the J end lost 8 bases, and 12 bases lay between the germline ends. This CDR3 comprises 12 residues. The CDR3 sequence: CASSCGRNGYTF. In nucleotides, the CDR3 is TGCGCCAGCAGTTGCGGGAGGAACGGCTACACCTTC.